This is a list of T cell receptor beta chains from one sample in a study. TCRdb's copy holds only in-frame clones and misses some; the assay was immunoSEQ multiplex PCR. The table records around 50,000 clones, roughly 93% of them present only once. What was sequenced was PBMCs. Every receptor here comes from a man aged 40-50 years with rheumatoid arthritis. CDR3s leave out the opening cysteine and the closing phenylalanine or tryptophan.

j_gene,v_gene,CDR3aa
TRBJ1-1,TRBV4-1,ASSQDPGRGGHTEAF
TRBJ2-6,TRBV28,ASRLGQPGANVLT
TRBJ1-6,TRBV6-4,ASRDRVGNSPLH
TRBJ1-2,TRBV15,ATSRVVGGGAGYT
TRBJ2-1,TRBV9,ASSGDRSSYNEQF
TRBJ1-1,TRBV30,AWRKGQGMNTEAF
TRBJ1-3,TRBV7-2,ASSILDLQTGNTIY
TRBJ1-6,TRBV28,ASSLMRQGGSPLH
TRBJ2-7,TRBV11-2,ASRLPGILYEQY
TRBJ2-7,TRBV11-2,ASSLARSSYEQY
TRBJ1-2,TRBV28,ASSLFRDRGLDYGYT
TRBJ1-4,TRBV6-1,ASSEAARSSNEKLF
TRBJ2-1,TRBV29-1,SVGRDRGNAEQF
TRBJ2-7,TRBV19,ASSIGPGGEQY
TRBJ2-7,TRBV27,ASSPDRGSYEQY
TRBJ2-7,TRBV6-6,ASSGSARPNYEQY
TRBJ2-2,TRBV7-2,ASSFGTGYTGELF
TRBJ2-2,TRBV9,ASSVGGGGVLTGELF
TRBJ2-7,TRBV30,AWSRRIRYEQY
TRBJ1-5,TRBV5-5,ASSSSSGSPSY
TRBJ2-2,TRBV5-4,ASSLALAGGPAGELF
TRBJ2-3,TRBV2,ASSRNRGGADTQY
TRBJ1-4,TRBV11-2,ASSSHLQGGKLF
TRBJ1-5,TRBV10-2,ASSDGDQPQH
TRBJ2-7,TRBV5-4,ASSFGRPYEQY
TRBJ2-2,TRBV6-5,ASSNRGVTGELF
TRBJ2-1,TRBV13,ASSGFRDGLYNEQF
TRBJ2-1,TRBV27,ASSWNSYNEQF
TRBJ2-1,TRBV27,ASRGTERYNEQF
TRBJ2-3,TRBV7-3,ASSLTPVYTDTQY
TRBJ1-1,TRBV11-2,ASSGYVGGTEAF
TRBJ1-5,TRBV4-1,ASSLGEFSNQPQH
TRBJ2-7,TRBV5-1,ASRRLADSSYEQY
TRBJ2-7,TRBV7-3,ASSLSGQGPYEQY
TRBJ1-1,TRBV5-4,ASSLEGTVNTEAF
TRBJ1-2,TRBV2,ASSEASGVLYGYT
TRBJ1-3,TRBV5-1,ASSLAPDSVNTIY
TRBJ2-7,TRBV7-2,ASSFTGVYEQY
TRBJ2-2,TRBV19,ASRGTLTTGELF
TRBJ2-7,TRBV6-5,ASSSSGGLYEQY
TRBJ2-3,TRBV30,AWSRDSSKGDTQY
TRBJ2-7,TRBV30,AWSLWQAGPTGDEQY